This T cell receptor (beta chain) is from a study of beta chain features in type 1 diabetes. Looking at the study overall: When patients were set against healthy donors, age, gender and cell yields were similar. Study-level findings and limits: When Type 1 diabetes patients were examined, their TCRB CDR3s proved moderately but significantly shorter in all four CD4+ subsets.

This CDR3 contains 15 residues. The V gene lost 0 bases and the J gene lost 6 bases, with 13 bases spanning the gap. Per germline, CDR1 SGHRS and CDR2 YFSETQ. Investigators reverse transcribed all isolated RNA, so they sequenced expressed TCRB transcripts. Profiling relied on immunoSEQ multiplex PCR, and the TCRdb table lists in-frame clones only, not all of them. Of 300,000 to 450,000 clones listed, 8.5% to 10% are singletons. Markers CD45RO/CCR7/CD25/CD127/CD95/CD27 served to sort CD4+ naive, central memory, regulatory and stem cell-like memory cells. The sample holds a few counts of this clone. Its specificity is unknown.

The sample was central memory CD4+ T cells from blood. The clonotype originates from a man under 40 with type 1 diabetes. The chain carries TRBV5-1 and TRBJ1-5; D possibly corresponds to TRBD1 (5 bases). The CDR3 DNA sequence: TGCGCCAGCAGCTTGGTGGGGACCATGGGTCAGCCCCAGCATTTT. As protein: CASSLVGTMGQPQHF.